These T cell receptor beta chains were read from a single sample in a study of Ad26.COV2.S vaccination and SARS-CoV-2 variants. Libraries were prepared by immunoSEQ multiplex PCR; TCRdb keeps only in-frame clonotypes and omits some of them. Seen here are about 450,000 clones, about 88% observed once, and the top ten hold around 2.6%. Material: peripheral blood, obtained in a trial of Ad26.COV2.S vaccine versus placebo. The receptors were sampled from a person aged 18 to 65 who received the Ad26.COV2.S COVID-19 vaccine or a placebo. CDR3s leave out the opening cysteine and the closing phenylalanine or tryptophan. D genes are given only for firm matches. Size tells how often a clone was seen (once, few, many) or the class of an expanded clone, and some rows leave it out.

j_call v_call d_call clone_size cdr3_aa
TRBJ1-5 TRBV2 TRBD1 - ASSERGQINQPQH
TRBJ2-1 TRBV3-1/TRBV3-2 - - ASSQGPGLAEQF
TRBJ1-1 TRBV7-3 - - ASSLTGFWDTEAF
TRBJ2-2 TRBV7-9 TRBD2 - ASSLVPSGVANTGELF
TRBJ1-4 TRBV15 TRBD1 - ATSRMGQGIEKLF
TRBJ2-7 TRBV29-1 - - SAGTDWEQY
TRBJ1-5 TRBV6-2/TRBV6-3 - - ASSNSREESNQPQH
TRBJ1-6 TRBV5-6 - few ASSLDPTYNSPLH
TRBJ1-2 TRBV6-2/TRBV6-3 - few ASSPLGYGYT
TRBJ2-5 TRBV4-3 TRBD2 - ASSPRAGYQETQY
TRBJ2-1 TRBV27 TRBD2 - ASSKLAGGYNEQF
TRBJ2-3 TRBV30 - - AWSFWAYTQY
TRBJ1-2 TRBV6-2/TRBV6-3 - few ASSYSKLGGYT